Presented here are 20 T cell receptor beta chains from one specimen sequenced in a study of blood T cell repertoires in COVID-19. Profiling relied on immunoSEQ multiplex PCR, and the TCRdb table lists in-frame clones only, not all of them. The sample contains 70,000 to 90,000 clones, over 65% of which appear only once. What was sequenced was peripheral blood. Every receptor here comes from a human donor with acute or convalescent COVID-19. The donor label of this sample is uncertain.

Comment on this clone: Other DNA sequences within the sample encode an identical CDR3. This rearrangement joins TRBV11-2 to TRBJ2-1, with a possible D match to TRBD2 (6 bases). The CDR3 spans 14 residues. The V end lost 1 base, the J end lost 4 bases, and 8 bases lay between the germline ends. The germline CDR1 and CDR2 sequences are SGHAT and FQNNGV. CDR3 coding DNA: TGTGCCAGCAGCTTAGCGGGGACTTACAATGAGCAGTTCTTC. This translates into CASSLAGTYNEQFF.

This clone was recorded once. CDR3 region: CASSPERGRSYNEQFF. The CDR3 DNA follows: TGTGCCAGCAGCCCCGAAAGGGGGCGCTCCTACAATGAGCAGTTCTTC. The chain links TRBV14 to TRBJ2-1; 7 positions match TRBD1. The CDR3 contains 16 residues. Trimming at V came to 4 bases and at J to 0 bases, leaving 6 bases not matched to a gene. The V gene's germline CDR1 is SGHDN and CDR2 FVKESK.

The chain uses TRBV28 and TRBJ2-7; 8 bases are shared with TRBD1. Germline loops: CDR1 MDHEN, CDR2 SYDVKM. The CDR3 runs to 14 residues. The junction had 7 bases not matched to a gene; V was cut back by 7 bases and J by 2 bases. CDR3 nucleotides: TGTGCCAGCACCCGGGACAGGCGAACCTACGAGCAGTACTTC. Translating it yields CASTRDRRTYEQYF.

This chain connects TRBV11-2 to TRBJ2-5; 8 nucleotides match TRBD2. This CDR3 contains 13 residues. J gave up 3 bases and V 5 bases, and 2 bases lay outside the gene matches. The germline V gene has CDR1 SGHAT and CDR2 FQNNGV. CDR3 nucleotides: TGTGCCAGCAGCGTTAGCGGGAAAGAGACCCAGTACTTC. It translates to CASSVSGKETQYF.

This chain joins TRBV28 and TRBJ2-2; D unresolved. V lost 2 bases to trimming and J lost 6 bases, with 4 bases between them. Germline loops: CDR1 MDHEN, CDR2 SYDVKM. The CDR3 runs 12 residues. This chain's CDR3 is CASSLGPGELFF. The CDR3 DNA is TGTGCCAGCAGTTTAGGGCCCGGGGAGCTGTTTTTT.

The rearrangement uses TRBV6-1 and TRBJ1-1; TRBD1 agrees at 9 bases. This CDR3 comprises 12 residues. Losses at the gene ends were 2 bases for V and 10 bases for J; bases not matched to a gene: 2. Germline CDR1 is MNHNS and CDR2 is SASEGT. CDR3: CASSERTGAAFF. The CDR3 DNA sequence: TGTGCCAGCAGTGAAAGGACAGGGGCAGCTTTCTTT.

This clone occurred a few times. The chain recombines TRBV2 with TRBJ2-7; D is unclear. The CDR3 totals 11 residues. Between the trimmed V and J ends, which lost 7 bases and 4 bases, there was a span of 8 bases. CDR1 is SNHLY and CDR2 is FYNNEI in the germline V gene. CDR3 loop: CASNNLYEQYV. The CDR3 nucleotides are TGTGCCAGCAACAACCTTTACGAGCAGTACGTC.

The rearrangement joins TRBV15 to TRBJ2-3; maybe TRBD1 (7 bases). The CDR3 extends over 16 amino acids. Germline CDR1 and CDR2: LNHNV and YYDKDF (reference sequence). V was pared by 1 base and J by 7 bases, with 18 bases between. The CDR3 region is CATSRVAGGGSNTQYF. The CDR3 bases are TGTGCCACCAGCAGAGTGGCAGGGGGAGGCTCAAATACGCAGTATTTT. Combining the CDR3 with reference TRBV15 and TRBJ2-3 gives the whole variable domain DAMVIQNPRYQVTQFGKPVTLSCSQTLNHNVMYWYQQKSSQAPKLLFHYYDKDFNNEADTPDNFQSRRPNTSFCFLDIRSPGLGDTAMYLCATSRVAGGGSNTQYFGPGTRLTVL.

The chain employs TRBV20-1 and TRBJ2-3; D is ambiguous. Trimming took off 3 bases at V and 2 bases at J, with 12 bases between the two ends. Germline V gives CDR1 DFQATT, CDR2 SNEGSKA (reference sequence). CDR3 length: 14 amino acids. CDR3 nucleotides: TGCAGTGCTAGTGAGAACGGTGCCACAGATACGCAGTATTTT. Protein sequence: CSASENGATDTQYF.

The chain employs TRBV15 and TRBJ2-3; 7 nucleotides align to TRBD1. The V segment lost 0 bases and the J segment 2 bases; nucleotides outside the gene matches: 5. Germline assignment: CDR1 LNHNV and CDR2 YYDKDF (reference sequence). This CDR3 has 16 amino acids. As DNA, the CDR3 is TGTGCCACCAGCAGAGATCGGACAGGATCCACAGATACGCAGTATTTT. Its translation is CATSRDRTGSTDTQYF.

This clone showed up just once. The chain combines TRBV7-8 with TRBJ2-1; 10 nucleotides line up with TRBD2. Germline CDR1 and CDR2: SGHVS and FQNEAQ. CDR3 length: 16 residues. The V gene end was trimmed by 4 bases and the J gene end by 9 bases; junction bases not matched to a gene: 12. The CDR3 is CASSSSALAGESEQFF. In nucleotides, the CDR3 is TGTGCCAGCAGCTCGTCAGCCCTAGCGGGAGAGAGTGAGCAGTTCTTC. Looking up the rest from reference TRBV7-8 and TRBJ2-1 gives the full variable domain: GAGVSQSPRYKVAKRGQDVALRCDPISGHVSLFWYQQALGQGPEFLTYFQNEAQLDKSGLPSDRFFAERPEGSVSTLKIQRTQQEDSAVYLCASSSSALAGESEQFFGPGTRLTVL.

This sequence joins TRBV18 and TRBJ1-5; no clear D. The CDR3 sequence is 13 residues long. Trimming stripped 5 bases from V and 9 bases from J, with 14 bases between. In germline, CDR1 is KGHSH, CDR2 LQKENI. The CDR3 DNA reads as TGTGCCAGCTCAGCGGGAGCTCGGAGGCCCCAGCATTTT. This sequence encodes CASSAGARRPQHF.

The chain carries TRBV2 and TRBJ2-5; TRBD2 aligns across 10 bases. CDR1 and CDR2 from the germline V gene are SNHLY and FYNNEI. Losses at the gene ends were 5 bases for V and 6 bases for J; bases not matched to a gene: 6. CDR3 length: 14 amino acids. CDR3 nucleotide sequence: TGTGCCAGCAGTTCCAGCGGGGGGGGGCAGACCCAGTACTTC. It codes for CASSSSGGGQTQYF.

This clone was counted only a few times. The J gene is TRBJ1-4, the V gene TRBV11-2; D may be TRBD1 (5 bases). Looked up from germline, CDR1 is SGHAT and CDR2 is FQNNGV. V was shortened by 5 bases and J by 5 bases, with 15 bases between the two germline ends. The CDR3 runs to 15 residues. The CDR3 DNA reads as TGTGCCAGCAGCCACCGGCGGGGGGGGAATGAAAAACTGTTTTTT. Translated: CASSHRRGGNEKLFF.

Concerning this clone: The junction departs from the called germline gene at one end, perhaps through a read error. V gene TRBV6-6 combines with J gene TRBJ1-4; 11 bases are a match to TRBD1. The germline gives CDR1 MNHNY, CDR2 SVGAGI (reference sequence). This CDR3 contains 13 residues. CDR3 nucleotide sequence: TGTGCCATCCAACCGGGACAGGGGGTTATGGCCGAATTT. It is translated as CAIQPGQGVMAEF.

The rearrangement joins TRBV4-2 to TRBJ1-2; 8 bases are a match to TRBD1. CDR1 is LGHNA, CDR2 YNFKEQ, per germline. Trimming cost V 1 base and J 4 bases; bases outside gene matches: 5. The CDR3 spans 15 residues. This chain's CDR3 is CASSQVDRVGYGYTF. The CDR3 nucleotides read TGTGCCAGCAGCCAAGTGGACAGGGTGGGCTATGGCTACACCTTC.

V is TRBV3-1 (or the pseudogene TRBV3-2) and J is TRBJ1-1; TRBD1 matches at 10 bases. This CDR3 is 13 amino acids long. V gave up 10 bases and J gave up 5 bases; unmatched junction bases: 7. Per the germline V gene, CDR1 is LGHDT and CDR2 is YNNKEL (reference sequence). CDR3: CAISDRGYTEAFF. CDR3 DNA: TGTGCCATCTCGGACAGGGGGTATACTGAAGCTTTCTTT.

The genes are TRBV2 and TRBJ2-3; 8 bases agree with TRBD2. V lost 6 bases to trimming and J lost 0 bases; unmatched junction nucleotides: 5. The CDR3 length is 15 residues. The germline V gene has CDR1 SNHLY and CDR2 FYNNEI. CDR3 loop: CASRARLASTDTQYF. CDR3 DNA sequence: TGTGCCAGCAGAGCCCGACTAGCGAGCACAGATACGCAGTATTTT.

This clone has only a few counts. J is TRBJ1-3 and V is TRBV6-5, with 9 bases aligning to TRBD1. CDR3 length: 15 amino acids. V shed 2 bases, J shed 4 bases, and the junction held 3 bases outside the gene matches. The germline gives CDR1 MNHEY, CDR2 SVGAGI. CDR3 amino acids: CASSYGQGSGNTIYF. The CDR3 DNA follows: TGTGCCAGCAGTTACGGACAGGGGTCAGGAAACACCATATATTTT.

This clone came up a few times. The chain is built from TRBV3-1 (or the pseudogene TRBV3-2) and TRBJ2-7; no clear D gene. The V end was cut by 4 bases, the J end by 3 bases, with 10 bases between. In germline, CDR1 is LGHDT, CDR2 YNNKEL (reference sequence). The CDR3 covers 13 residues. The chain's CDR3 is CASSRHHSYEQYF. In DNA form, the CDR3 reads TGTGCCAGCAGCCGACATCATAGCTACGAGCAGTACTTC.